The rows below give T cell receptor beta chains drawn from one sample of a study of PD-L1 blockade in urothelial cancer. The method was immunoSEQ multiplex PCR; TCRdb's version includes in-frame clones alone and lacks a portion of them. This sample has 58,000 or so clones, with around 86% found just once. Specimen: PBMCs, collected around atezolizumab (anti-PD-L1) treatment. The receptors come from a man in his 70s with urothelial cancer. CDR3s include the opening cysteine and the closing phenylalanine or tryptophan. Each record gives: V gene, J gene, CDR3 length, clone size, D gene, CDR3 protein, CDR3 DNA. A D gene is named only where the DNA matches it firmly. Where a row states a size, it is once, few, many or the class of an expanded clone; other rows omit it.

TRBV11-1	TRBJ2-1	16	NA	TRBD2	CASSSVSGTSYNEQFF	TGTGCCAGCAGCTCGGTTAGCGGGACCTCCTACAATGAGCAGTTCTTC
TRBV29-1	TRBJ2-5	13	NA	NA	CSAYYRNQETQYF	TGCAGCGCCTACTACAGGAACCAAGAGACCCAGTACTTC
TRBV7-9	TRBJ2-3	15	few	NA	CASSRPRTSTDTQYF	TGTGCCAGCAGCCGCCCTAGAACTAGCACAGATACGCAGTATTTT
TRBV18	TRBJ2-5	14	once	NA	CASSPPASQETQYF	TGTGCCAGCTCACCACCGGCCAGTCAAGAGACCCAGTACTTC
TRBV29-1	TRBJ1-2	14	NA	TRBD1	CSVDHRGLLYGYTF	TGCAGCGTGGACCACAGGGGCCTGCTATATGGCTACACCTTC
TRBV2	TRBJ1-3	15	NA	NA	CASSTGQLNGNTIYF	TGTGCCAGCAGTACCGGACAGCTCAATGGAAACACCATATATTTT
TRBV25-1	TRBJ2-3	17	NA	TRBD2	CASSDAGGAGATDTQYF	TGTGCCAGCAGTGATGCCGGTGGGGCGGGAGCCACAGATACGCAGTATTTT
TRBV5-5	TRBJ1-2	15	NA	NA	CASSPQTGNNYGYTF	TGTGCCAGCAGCCCTCAGACAGGAAATAACTATGGCTACACCTTC
TRBV5-1	TRBJ2-2	16	NA	NA	CASSLEGGLNTGELFF	TGCGCCAGCAGCTTGGAGGGCGGGCTGAACACCGGGGAGCTGTTTTTT
TRBV27	TRBJ2-3	12	NA	NA	CASSAYGDTQYF	TGTGCCAGCAGTGCGTACGGGGATACGCAGTATTTT
TRBV5-1	TRBJ2-7	14	NA	TRBD2	CASGPLAGDGEQYF	TGCGCCAGCGGCCCACTAGCGGGAGATGGCGAGCAGTACTTC